The sequence of this T cell receptor (beta chain) was determined in a study of PD-1 blockade in classical Hodgkin lymphoma. General study findings and limits: Later analyses included only patients treated at least 1 year post-ASCT.

Time point of the sample: cycle 4 day 1 (C4D1), after more than five weeks of nivolumab. All trial patients relapsed after autologous stem cell transplantation. On this clone itself: What it binds is unknown.

Generated by immunoSEQ multiplex PCR, the TCRdb table keeps only in-frame clones and is missing some. The sample carries just over 20,000 clones, about 73% recorded once. Trimming shortened V by 3 bases and J by 6 bases, and 15 bases separated the two germline ends. Germline lookup yields CDR1 SGHTA and CDR2 FQGNSA. The CDR3 covers 15 residues. The TCR originated in a human donor with classical Hodgkin lymphoma. The chain links TRBV7-2 to TRBJ1-5, with D possibly being TRBD1 (5 bases). The sample here was peripheral blood mononuclear cells (PBMCs), taken before the fourth cycle of nivolumab. CDR3 coding DNA: TGTGCCAGCAGCTTCGTCCCGGTGGGGGGTCAGCCCCAGCATTTT. Translation gives CASSFVPVGGQPQHF.